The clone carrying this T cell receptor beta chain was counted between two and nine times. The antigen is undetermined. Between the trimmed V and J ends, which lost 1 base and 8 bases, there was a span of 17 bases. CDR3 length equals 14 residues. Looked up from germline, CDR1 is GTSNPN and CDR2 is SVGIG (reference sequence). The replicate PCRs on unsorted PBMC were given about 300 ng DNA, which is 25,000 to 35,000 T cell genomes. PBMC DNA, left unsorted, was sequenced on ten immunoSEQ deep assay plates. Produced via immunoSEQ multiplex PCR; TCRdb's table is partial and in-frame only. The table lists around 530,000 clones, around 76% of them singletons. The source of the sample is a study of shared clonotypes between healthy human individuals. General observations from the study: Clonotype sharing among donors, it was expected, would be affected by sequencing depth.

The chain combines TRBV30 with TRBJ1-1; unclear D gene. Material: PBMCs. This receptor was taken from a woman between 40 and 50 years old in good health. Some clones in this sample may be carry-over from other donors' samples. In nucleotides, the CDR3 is TGTGCCTGGAGTGACCCGCCGGCCACCGAGGAAGCTTTCTTT. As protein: CAWSDPPATEEAFF.